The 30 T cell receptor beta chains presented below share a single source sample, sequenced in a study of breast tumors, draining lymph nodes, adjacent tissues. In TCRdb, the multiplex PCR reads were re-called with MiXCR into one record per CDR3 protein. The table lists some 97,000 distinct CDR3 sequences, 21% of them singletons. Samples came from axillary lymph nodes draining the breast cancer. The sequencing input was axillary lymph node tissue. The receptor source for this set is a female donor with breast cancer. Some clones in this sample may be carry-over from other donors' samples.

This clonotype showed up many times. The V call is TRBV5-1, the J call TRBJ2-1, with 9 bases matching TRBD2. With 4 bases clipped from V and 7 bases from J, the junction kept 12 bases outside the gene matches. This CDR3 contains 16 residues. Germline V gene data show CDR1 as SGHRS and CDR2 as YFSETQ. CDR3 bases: TGCGCCAGCAGCACATCTTTAGCGGGAGTGTCGAATGAGCAGTTCTTC. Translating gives CASSTSLAGVSNEQFF.

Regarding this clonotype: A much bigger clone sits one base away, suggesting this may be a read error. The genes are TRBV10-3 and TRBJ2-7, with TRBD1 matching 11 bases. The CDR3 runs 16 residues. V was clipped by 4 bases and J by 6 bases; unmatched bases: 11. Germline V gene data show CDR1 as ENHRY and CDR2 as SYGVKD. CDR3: CAISVGTGGGNCEQYF. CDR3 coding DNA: TGTGCCATCAGTGTCGGGACAGGGGGTGGGAACTGCGAGCAGTACTTC.

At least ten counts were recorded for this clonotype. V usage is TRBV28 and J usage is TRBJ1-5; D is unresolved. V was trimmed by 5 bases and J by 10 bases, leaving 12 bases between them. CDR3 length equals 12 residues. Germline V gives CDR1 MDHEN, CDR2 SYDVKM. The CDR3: CASSPLRDPQHF. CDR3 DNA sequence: TGTGCCAGCAGTCCCCTCCGGGATCCCCAGCATTTT.

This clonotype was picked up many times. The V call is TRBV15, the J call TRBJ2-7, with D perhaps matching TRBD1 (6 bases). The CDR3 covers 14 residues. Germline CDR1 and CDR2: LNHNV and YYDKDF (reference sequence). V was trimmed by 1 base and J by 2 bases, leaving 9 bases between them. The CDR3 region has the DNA TGTGCCACCAGCAGAGTTAGGACAGCCTACGAGCAGTACTTC. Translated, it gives CATSRVRTAYEQYF.

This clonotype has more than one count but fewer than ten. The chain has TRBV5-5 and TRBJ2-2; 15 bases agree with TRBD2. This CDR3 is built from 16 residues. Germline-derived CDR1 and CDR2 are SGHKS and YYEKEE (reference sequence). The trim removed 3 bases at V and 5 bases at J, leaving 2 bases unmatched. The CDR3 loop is CASSWTSGGATGELFF. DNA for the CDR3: TGTGCCAGCAGCTGGACTAGCGGGGGGGCAACCGGGGAGCTGTTTTTT. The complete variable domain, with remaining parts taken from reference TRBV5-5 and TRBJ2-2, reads DAGVTQSPTHLIKTRGQQVTLRCSPISGHKSVSWYQQVLGQGPQFIFQYYEKEERGRGNFPDRFSARQFPNYSSELNVNALLLGDSALYLCASSWTSGGATGELFFGEGSRLTVL.

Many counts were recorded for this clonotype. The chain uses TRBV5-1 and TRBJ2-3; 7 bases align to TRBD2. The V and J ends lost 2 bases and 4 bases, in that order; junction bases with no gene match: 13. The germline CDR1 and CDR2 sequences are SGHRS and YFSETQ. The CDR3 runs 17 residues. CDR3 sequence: CASSLTPGLLAPDTQYF. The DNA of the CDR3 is TGCGCCAGCAGCTTAACCCCGGGACTACTGGCCCCAGATACGCAGTATTTT.

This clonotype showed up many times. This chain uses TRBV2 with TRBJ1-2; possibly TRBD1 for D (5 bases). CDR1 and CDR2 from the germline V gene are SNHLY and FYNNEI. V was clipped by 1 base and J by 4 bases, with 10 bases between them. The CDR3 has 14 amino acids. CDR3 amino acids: CASSEGGTVYGYTF. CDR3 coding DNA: TGTGCCAGCAGTGAAGGGGGGACGGTCTATGGCTACACCTTC.

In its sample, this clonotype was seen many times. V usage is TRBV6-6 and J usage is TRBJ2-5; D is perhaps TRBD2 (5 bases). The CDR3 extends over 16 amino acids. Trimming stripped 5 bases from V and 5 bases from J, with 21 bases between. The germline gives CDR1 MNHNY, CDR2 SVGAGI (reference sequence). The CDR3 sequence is CASSTWSGELGETQYF. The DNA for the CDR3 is TGTGCCAGCAGTACCTGGAGTGGGGAGTTAGGGGAGACCCAGTACTTC.

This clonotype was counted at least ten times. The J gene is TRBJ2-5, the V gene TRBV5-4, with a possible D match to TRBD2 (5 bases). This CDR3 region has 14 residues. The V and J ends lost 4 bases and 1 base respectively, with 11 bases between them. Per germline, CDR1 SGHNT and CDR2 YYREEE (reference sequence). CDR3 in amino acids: CASSPTRAQETQYF. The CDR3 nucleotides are TGTGCCAGCAGCCCCACGAGGGCCCAAGAGACCCAGTACTTC.

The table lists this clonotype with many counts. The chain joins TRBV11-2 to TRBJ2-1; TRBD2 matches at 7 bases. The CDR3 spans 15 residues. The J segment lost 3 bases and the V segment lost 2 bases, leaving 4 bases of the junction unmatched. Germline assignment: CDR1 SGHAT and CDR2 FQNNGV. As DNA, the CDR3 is TGTGCCAGCAGCTTAAGCGGGAATATCTACAATGAGCAGTTCTTC. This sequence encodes CASSLSGNIYNEQFF. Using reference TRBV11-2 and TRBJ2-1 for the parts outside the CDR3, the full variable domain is EAGVAQSPRYKIIEKRQSVAFWCNPISGHATLYWYQQILGQGPKLLIQFQNNGVVDDSQLPKDRFSAERLKGVDSTLKIQPAKLEDSAVYLCASSLSGNIYNEQFFGPGTRLTVL.

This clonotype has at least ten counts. CDR3 sequence reads: CASSFVLAGDGLGETQYF. Written as DNA, the CDR3 is TGTGCCAGCAGCTTCGTACTAGCGGGAGACGGGCTAGGAGAGACCCAGTACTTC. The J gene is TRBJ2-5, the V gene TRBV7-9; 11 nucleotides align to TRBD2. The CDR3 runs to 18 residues. CDR1 and CDR2 (germline): SEHNR, FQNEAQ (reference sequence). Trimming at V came to 3 bases and at J to 4 bases, leaving 13 bases not matched to a gene.

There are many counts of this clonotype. CDR3 nucleotide sequence: TGCGCCAGCAGCCAATCGGAGAACAGCAATCAGCCCCAGCATTTT. This codes for CASSQSENSNQPQHF. This chain joins TRBV4-1 and TRBJ1-5; D not resolved. Trimming pared 2 bases from V and 1 base from J, leaving 9 bases between. In germline, CDR1 is MGHRA, CDR2 YSYEKL. The CDR3 runs to 15 residues.

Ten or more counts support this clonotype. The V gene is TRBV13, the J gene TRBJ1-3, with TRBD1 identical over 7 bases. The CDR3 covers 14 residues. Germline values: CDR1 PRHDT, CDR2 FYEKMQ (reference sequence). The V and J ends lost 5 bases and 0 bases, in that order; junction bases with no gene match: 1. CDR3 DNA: TGTGCCAGCAGCCACAGGGGCTCTGGAAACACCATATATTTT. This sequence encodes CASSHRGSGNTIYF.

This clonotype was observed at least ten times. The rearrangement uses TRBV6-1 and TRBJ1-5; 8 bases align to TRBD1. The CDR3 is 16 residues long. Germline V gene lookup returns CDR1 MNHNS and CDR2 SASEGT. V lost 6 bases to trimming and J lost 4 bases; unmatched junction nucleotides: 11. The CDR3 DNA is TGTGCCAGCAGGGAGACTAACAGGGGGTTGAATCAGCCCCAGCATTTT. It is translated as CASRETNRGLNQPQHF.

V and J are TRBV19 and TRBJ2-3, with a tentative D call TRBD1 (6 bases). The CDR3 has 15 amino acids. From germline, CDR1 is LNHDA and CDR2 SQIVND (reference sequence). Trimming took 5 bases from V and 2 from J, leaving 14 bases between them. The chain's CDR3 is CASSGGPASTDTQYF. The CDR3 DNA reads TGTGCCAGTAGTGGGGGCCCGGCGTCCACAGATACGCAGTATTTT.

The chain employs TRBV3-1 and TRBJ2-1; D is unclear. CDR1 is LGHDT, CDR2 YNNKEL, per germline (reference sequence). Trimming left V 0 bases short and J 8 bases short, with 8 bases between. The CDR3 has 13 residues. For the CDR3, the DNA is TGTGCCAGCAGCCAAGATTCGAGTGATGAGCAGTTCTTC. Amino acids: CASSQDSSDEQFF.

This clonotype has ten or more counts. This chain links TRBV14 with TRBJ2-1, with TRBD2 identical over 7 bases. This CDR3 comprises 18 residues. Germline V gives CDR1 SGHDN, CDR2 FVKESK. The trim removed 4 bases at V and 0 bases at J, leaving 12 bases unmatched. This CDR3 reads CASSLPRDYRSSYNEQFF. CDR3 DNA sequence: TGTGCCAGCAGCCTCCCCCGGGACTACCGGAGCTCCTACAATGAGCAGTTCTTC.

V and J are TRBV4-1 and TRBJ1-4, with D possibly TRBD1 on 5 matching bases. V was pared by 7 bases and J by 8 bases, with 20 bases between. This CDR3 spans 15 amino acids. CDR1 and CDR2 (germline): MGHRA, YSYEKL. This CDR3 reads CASTHEGRGLEKLFF. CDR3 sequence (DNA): TGCGCCAGCACCCACGAGGGGAGGGGACTGGAAAAACTGTTTTTT.

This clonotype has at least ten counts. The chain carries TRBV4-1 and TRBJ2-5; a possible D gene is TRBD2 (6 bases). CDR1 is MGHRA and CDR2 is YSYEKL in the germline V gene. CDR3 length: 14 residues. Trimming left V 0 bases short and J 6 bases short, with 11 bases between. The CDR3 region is CASSQEDYIKTQYF. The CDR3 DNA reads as TGCGCCAGCAGCCAAGAGGACTACATAAAGACCCAGTACTTC.

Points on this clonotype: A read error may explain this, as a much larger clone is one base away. The CDR3 bases are TGTGCCAGCAGCGTCTCAGGGGTCGACCGGTTCTCTGGAAACACCATATATTTT. Its translation: CASSVSGVDRFSGNTIYF. The chain carries TRBV9 and TRBJ1-3, with D maybe TRBD1 (6 bases). Germline CDR1 and CDR2: SGDLS and YYNGEE. The CDR3 contains 18 residues. V was trimmed by 2 bases and J by 0 bases, leaving 18 bases between them.

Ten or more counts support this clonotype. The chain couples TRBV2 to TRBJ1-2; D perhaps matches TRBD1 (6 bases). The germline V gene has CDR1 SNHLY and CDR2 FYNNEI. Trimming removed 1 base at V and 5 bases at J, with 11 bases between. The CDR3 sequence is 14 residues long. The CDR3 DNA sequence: TGTGCCAGCAGTGAAGGGACAGACCTATATGGCTACACCTTC. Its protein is CASSEGTDLYGYTF.

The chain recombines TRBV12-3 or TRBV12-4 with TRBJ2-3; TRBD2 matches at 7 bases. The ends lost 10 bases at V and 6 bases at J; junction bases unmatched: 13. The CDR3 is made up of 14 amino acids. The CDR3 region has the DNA TGTGCCATCCTCCTCCCGGGGCGGGGGGATACGCAGTATTTT. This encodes CAILLPGRGDTQYF.

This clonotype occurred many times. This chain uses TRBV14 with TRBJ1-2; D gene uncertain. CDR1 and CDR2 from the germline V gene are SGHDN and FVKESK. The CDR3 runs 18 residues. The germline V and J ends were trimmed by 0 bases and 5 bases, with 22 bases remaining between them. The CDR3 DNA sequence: TGTGCCAGCAGCCAAGACCCGAGGGCGTGGGGAAATCAATATGGCTACACCTTC. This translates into CASSQDPRAWGNQYGYTF. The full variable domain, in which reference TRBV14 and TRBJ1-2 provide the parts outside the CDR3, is EAGVTQFPSHSVIEKGQTVTLRCDPISGHDNLYWYRRVMGKEIKFLLHFVKESKQDESGMPNNRFLAERTGGTYSTLKVQPAELEDSGVYFCASSQDPRAWGNQYGYTFGSGTRLTVV.

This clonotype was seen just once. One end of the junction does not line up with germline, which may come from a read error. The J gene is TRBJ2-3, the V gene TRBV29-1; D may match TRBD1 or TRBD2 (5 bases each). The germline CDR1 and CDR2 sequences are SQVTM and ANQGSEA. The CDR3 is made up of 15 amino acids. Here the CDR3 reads CSVFGTEASTDTQYF. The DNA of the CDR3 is TGCAGCGTATTCGGGACGGAAGCTAGCACAGATACGCAGTATTTC.

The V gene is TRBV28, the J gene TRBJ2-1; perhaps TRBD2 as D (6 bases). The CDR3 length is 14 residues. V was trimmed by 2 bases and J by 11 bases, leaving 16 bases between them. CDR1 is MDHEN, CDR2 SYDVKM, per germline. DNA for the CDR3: TGTGCCAGCAGTTTACTACAGGAGGGGCCTCAGCAGTTCTTC. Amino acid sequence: CASSLLQEGPQQFF.

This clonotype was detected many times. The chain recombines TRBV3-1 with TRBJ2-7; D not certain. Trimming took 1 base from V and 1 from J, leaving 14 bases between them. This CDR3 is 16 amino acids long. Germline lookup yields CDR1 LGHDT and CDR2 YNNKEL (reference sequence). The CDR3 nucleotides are TGTGCCAGCAGCCAAGGCAGGACGCGGCATTCCTACGAGCAGTACTTC. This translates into CASSQGRTRHSYEQYF.

The CDR3 here is CASSPTAGHETQYF. The CDR3, as DNA: TGTGCCAGCAGCCCGACCGCGGGGCACGAGACCCAGTACTTC. The chain carries TRBV7-7 and TRBJ2-5, with D tentatively TRBD2 (6 bases). V was clipped by 5 bases and J by 5 bases, with 15 bases between them. Germline V gene lookup returns CDR1 SSHAT and CDR2 FNYEAQ (reference sequence). This CDR3 region has 14 residues.

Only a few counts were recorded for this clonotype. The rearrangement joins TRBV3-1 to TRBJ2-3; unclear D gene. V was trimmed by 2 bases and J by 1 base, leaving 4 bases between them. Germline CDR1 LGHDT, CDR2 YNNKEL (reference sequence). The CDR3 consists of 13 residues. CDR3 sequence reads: CASSQWGTDTQYF. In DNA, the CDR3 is TGTGCCAGCAGCCAATGGGGCACAGATACGCAGTATTTT.

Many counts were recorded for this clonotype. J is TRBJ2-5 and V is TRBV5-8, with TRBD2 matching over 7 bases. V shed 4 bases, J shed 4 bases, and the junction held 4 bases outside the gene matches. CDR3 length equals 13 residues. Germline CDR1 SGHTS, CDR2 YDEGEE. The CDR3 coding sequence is TGTGCCAGCAGCGGGGGACTAATAGAGACCCAGTACTTC. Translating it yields CASSGGLIETQYF.

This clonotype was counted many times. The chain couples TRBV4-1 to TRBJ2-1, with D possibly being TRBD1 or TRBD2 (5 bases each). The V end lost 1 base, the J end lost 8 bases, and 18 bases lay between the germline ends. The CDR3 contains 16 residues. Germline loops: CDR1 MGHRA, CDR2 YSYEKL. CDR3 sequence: CASSQARDLTRDEQFF. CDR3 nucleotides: TGCGCCAGCAGCCAAGCCAGGGACCTAACAAGGGATGAGCAGTTCTTC.